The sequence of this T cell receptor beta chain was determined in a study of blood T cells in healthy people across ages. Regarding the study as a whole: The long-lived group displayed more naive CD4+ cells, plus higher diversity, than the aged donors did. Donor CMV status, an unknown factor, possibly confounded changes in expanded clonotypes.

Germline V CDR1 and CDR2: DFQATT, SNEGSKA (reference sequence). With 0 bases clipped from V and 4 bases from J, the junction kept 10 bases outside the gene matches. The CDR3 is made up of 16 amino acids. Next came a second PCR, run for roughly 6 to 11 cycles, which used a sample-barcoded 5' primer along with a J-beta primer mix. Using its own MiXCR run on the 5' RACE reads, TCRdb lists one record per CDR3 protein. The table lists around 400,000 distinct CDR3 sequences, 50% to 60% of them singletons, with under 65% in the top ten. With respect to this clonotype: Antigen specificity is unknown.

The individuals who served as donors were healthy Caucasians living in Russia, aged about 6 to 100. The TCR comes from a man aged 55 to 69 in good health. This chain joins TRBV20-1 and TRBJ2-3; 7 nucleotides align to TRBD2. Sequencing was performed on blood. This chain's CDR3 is CSARDRGGVVPDTQYF. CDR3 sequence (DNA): TGCAGTGCTAGAGATAGGGGAGGGGTCGTCCCAGATACGCAGTATTTT.